This T cell receptor beta chain originates from a study of T cells in Graves' hyperthyroidism and ophthalmopathy. Stable Graves' hyperthyroidism denoted no ophthalmopathy progression over 18 months. Diagnoses rested on clinical symptoms, serum thyroxine and TRAb, thyroid ultrasound and orbital computed tomography. Regions amplified from RNA transcripts were the TCR beta CDR3 regions. Initially, a first-round RT-PCR of the TCR CDR3 employed the HTBI primer set. A single record per CDR3 protein comes from TCRdb applying MiXCR to the multiplex PCR reads. The data show 550,000 to 800,000 distinct CDR3 sequences, roughly 17% seen once. Germline CDR1 reads LNHDA; CDR2 reads SQIVND (reference sequence). CDR3 length equals 15 residues. J lost 2 bases, V lost 7 bases, and 8 bases had no gene match.

The V and J genes are TRBV19 and TRBJ2-1, with TRBD2 matching 7 bases. The clonotype comes from a man in his fifties or sixties with Graves' hyperthyroidism. The specimen was blood. The CDR3 DNA reads as TGTGCCAGTACCAGACTAAGCGGGACCTACAATGAGCAGTTCTTC. Encoded protein: CASTRLSGTYNEQFF.